Following are 27 T cell receptor beta chains from one sample sequenced in a study of OX40 agonist ivuxolimab in advanced cancers. Repertoires were generated with immunoSEQ multiplex PCR, while TCRdb's copy carries only in-frame clones and drops some. The sample has under 80,000 clones; about nine tenths are singletons. Sequenced material: CD4+ or CD8+ T cells sorted from blood, taken in a trial of the OX40 agonist ivuxolimab. All receptors derive from an adult with an advanced solid tumor such as melanoma, head and neck, liver or kidney cancer.

This chain joins TRBV14 and TRBJ2-3, with D tentatively TRBD2 (6 bases). Between the trimmed V and J ends, which lost 2 bases and 4 bases, there was a span of 13 bases. The CDR3 sequence is 15 residues long. Germline lookup yields CDR1 SGHDN and CDR2 FVKESK. This CDR3 reads CASSQRGPSADTQYF. Written as DNA, the CDR3 is TGTGCCAGCAGCCAAAGGGGACCTAGCGCAGATACGCAGTATTTT.

There are a few counts of this clone. This chain joins TRBV5-8 and TRBJ2-7; D is undetermined. CDR1 is SGHTS, CDR2 YDEGEE, per germline. Between the trimmed V and J ends, which lost 5 bases and 1 base, there was a span of 10 bases. There are 13 residues in the CDR3. The CDR3 loop is CASRSLSSYEQYF. For the CDR3, the DNA is TGTGCCAGCAGATCACTATCGTCCTACGAGCAGTACTTC.

The chain links TRBV4-1 to TRBJ2-3; D remains unclear. The V gene lost 1 base and the J gene lost 2 bases, with 10 bases spanning the gap. Germline values: CDR1 MGHRA, CDR2 YSYEKL. This CDR3 spans 15 amino acids. CDR3 bases: TGCGCCAGCAGCCAAGCTACAGTGGACACAGATACGCAGTATTTT. Its protein product is CASSQATVDTDTQYF.

This chain connects TRBV15 to TRBJ2-1; D gene unclear. CDR3 size: 12 residues. The V gene's germline CDR1 is LNHNV and CDR2 YYDKDF (reference sequence). V lost 8 bases to trimming and J lost 3 bases, with 8 bases between them. The CDR3 bases are TGTGCCACCCTTAAGAACTACAATGAGCAGTTCTTC. This sequence encodes CATLKNYNEQFF.

The rearrangement links TRBV4-2 to TRBJ2-5, with 7 positions matching TRBD2. The CDR3 totals 16 residues. J was trimmed by 3 bases and V by 4 bases; bases with no gene match: 11. CDR1 and CDR2 from the germline V gene are LGHNA and YNFKEQ. The CDR3 region has the DNA TGTGCCAGCAGCCGGGGGGGGGACCTTGGAGAAGAGACCCAGTACTTC. It encodes CASSRGGDLGEETQYF.

The chain recombines TRBV25-1 with TRBJ1-4; 8 bases align to TRBD1. J lost 2 bases, V lost 5 bases, and 10 bases had no gene match. The CDR3 runs 17 residues. Per the germline V gene, CDR1 is MGHDK and CDR2 is SYGVNS. As DNA, the CDR3 is TGTGCCAGCAGTCCCGGGACAGGAGCCTCTACTAATGAAAAACTGTTTTTT. Encoded protein: CASSPGTGASTNEKLFF.

In DNA form, the CDR3 reads TGTGCCAGCAGCTGGGACAGGCGCATGAACACTGAAGCTTTCTTT. Encoded protein: CASSWDRRMNTEAFF. The chain has TRBV6-5 and TRBJ1-1, with 8 bases aligning to TRBD1. The CDR3 runs 15 residues. CDR1 MNHEY and CDR2 SVGAGI come from the germline V gene. V gave up 6 bases and J gave up 0 bases; unmatched junction bases: 6.

The V call is TRBV7-2, the J call TRBJ1-3, with D tentatively TRBD1 (6 bases). Germline V gene lookup returns CDR1 SGHTA and CDR2 FQGNSA. The CDR3 sequence is 15 residues long. Trimming left V 5 bases short and J 0 bases short, with 11 bases between. CDR3 amino acids: CASSVDRFSGNTIYF. DNA of the CDR3: TGTGCCAGCAGCGTAGACAGGTTCTCTGGAAACACCATATATTTT.

The chain has TRBV28 and TRBJ2-2; possible D gene TRBD1, 5 bases. The length of the CDR3 is 17 residues. The V gene lost 2 bases and the J gene lost 5 bases, with 18 bases spanning the gap. Germline CDR1 MDHEN, CDR2 SYDVKM. CDR3 coding DNA: TGTGCCAGCAGTTTACCGGCAACCTGGACAAGTACCGGGGAGCTGTTTTTT. The encoded protein is CASSLPATWTSTGELFF.

The J gene is TRBJ2-7, the V gene TRBV28, with D tentatively TRBD1 (6 bases). V shed 2 bases and J shed 7 bases, with 18 bases lying between them. Germline V gene sequence: CDR1 MDHEN, CDR2 SYDVKM. The CDR3 has 15 residues. This CDR3 reads CASSLPRTDSGEQYF. The CDR3 bases are TGTGCCAGCAGTTTACCCAGGACAGATTCAGGAGAGCAGTACTTC. Using reference TRBV28 and TRBJ2-7 for the parts outside the CDR3, the full variable domain is DVKVTQSSRYLVKRTGEKVFLECVQDMDHENMFWYRQDPGLGLRLIYFSYDVKMKEKGDIPEGYSVSREKKERFSLILESASTNQTSMYLCASSLPRTDSGEQYFGPGTRLTVT.

In regard to this clone: The same CDR3 also results from other DNA sequences found in this sample. The rearrangement uses TRBV5-1 and TRBJ2-5; no clear D gene. Deletions cut 2 bases from V and 5 bases from J, with 4 bases between. The germline V gene encodes CDR1 SGHRS and CDR2 YFSETQ. The CDR3 totals 11 residues. DNA of the CDR3: TGCGCCAGCAGCTTCCAGGAGACCCAGTACTTC. This encodes CASSFQETQYF.

This rearrangement joins TRBV7-6 to TRBJ2-7; D assignment may be TRBD1 or TRBD2 (6 bases each). Trimming left V 5 bases short and J 0 bases short, with 14 bases between. The CDR3 has 15 residues. Germline CDR1 and CDR2: SGHVS and FNYEAQ. The CDR3 loop reads CASSARGGSSYEQYF. CDR3 sequence (DNA): TGTGCCAGCAGCGCGAGAGGGGGGAGCTCCTACGAGCAGTACTTC. Using reference TRBV7-6 and TRBJ2-7 for the parts outside the CDR3, the full variable domain is GAGVSQSPRYKVTKRGQDVALRCDPISGHVSLYWYRQALGQGPEFLTYFNYEAQQDKSGLPNDRFSAERPEGSISTLTIQRTEQRDSAMYRCASSARGGSSYEQYFGPGTRLTVT.

J is TRBJ2-5 and V is TRBV5-1, with 13 nucleotides matching TRBD2. The CDR3 length is 16 residues. V shed 4 bases and J 4 bases; nucleotides not matched to a gene: 7. Per the germline V gene, CDR1 is SGHRS and CDR2 is YFSETQ. CDR3 in amino acids: CASSTTGLAGAETQYF. The CDR3 DNA sequence: TGCGCCAGCAGCACCACCGGACTAGCGGGGGCAGAGACCCAGTACTTC.

The CDR3 spells CASGRDRGPPPYGYTF. The CDR3 DNA sequence: TGTGCCAGCGGCCGGGACAGGGGGCCCCCACCCTATGGCTACACCTTC. This chain uses TRBV28 with TRBJ1-2, with 12 bases lining up with TRBD1. V lost 8 bases, J lost 4 bases, and 11 bases stayed unmatched. Germline V gene data show CDR1 as MDHEN and CDR2 as SYDVKM. The CDR3 totals 16 residues.

The chain is built from TRBV10-3 and TRBJ1-5; TRBD1 matches at 9 bases. The trim removed 3 bases at V and 6 bases at J, leaving 9 bases unmatched. The CDR3 runs 16 residues. The germline gives CDR1 ENHRY, CDR2 SYGVKD. The CDR3 nucleotides are TGTGCCATCAGTGATGGGGACAGGGCGGTTAGTCAGCCCCAGCATTTT. Translation gives CAISDGDRAVSQPQHF.

The chain uses TRBV7-2 and TRBJ2-5, with TRBD2 matching over 9 bases. This CDR3 has 14 residues. J lost 4 bases, V lost 4 bases, and 4 bases had no gene match. Germline V gives CDR1 SGHTA, CDR2 FQGNSA. CDR3 nucleotide sequence: TGTGCCAGCAGCTCGGGACTAGCCGGAGAGACCCAGTACTTC. Protein sequence: CASSSGLAGETQYF.

CDR3 protein: CASSLALQGIAKLFF. The CDR3 coding sequence is TGTGCCAGCAGCTTAGCCCTACAGGGGATCGCAAAACTGTTTTTT. V usage is TRBV7-9 and J usage is TRBJ1-4, with TRBD1 matching 7 bases. Germline V CDR1 and CDR2: SEHNR, FQNEAQ (reference sequence). This CDR3 has 15 residues. V shed 0 bases and J 10 bases; nucleotides not matched to a gene: 8.

V gene TRBV25-1 combines with J gene TRBJ2-1; TRBD1 matches 9 bases. This CDR3 has 14 amino acids. The germline CDR1 and CDR2 sequences are MGHDK and SYGVNS. V shed 7 bases and J 1 base; nucleotides not matched to a gene: 2. CDR3 nucleotide sequence: TGTGCCAGCACAGGGACAGGGTCCTACAATGAGCAGTTCTTC. It is translated as CASTGTGSYNEQFF.

The chain is built from TRBV18 and TRBJ2-7, with a weak D call TRBD1 (6 bases). Per the germline V gene, CDR1 is KGHSH and CDR2 is LQKENI. The CDR3 has 16 amino acids. Trimming took 8 bases from V and 0 from J, leaving 20 bases between them. The CDR3 nucleotides read TGTGCCAGCCGAGCTCCTTCGGGACAAAGCTCCTACGAGCAGTACTTC. The encoded protein is CASRAPSGQSSYEQYF.

V is TRBV28 and J is TRBJ1-1; TRBD1 is a possible D gene (6 bases). Trimming cost V 10 bases and J 4 bases, with 19 bases left between them. Germline lookup yields CDR1 MDHEN and CDR2 SYDVKM. CDR3 length: 14 residues. The CDR3 loop reads CATMAGGVGTEAFF. The CDR3 nucleotides read TGTGCCACCATGGCCGGGGGCGTAGGCACTGAAGCTTTCTTT.

The chain combines TRBV28 with TRBJ1-2; a possible D gene is TRBD1 (5 bases). Looked up from germline, CDR1 is MDHEN and CDR2 is SYDVKM. The CDR3 contains 15 residues. Trimming pared 4 bases from V and 2 bases from J, leaving 14 bases between. CDR3 sequence reads: CASSSVGGTNYGYTF. Written as DNA, the CDR3 is TGTGCCAGCAGTTCCGTAGGAGGGACGAACTATGGCTACACCTTC.

The gene calls are TRBV6-1 and TRBJ2-7; 9 nucleotides line up with TRBD1. Trimming removed 8 bases from V and 3 bases from J; junction bases left unmatched: 8. Germline CDR1 reads MNHNS; CDR2 reads SASEGT. There are 14 residues in the CDR3. CDR3 DNA: TGTGCCAGCCGACTCGGGACAGGGAACTACGAGCAGTACTTC. It is translated as CASRLGTGNYEQYF.

The chain employs TRBV7-2 and TRBJ2-7, with 11 nucleotides matching TRBD2. CDR3 length: 14 amino acids. From germline, CDR1 is SGHTA and CDR2 FQGNSA. Germline trimming cut 1 base from V and 6 bases from J; bases unmatched to any gene: 2. CDR3 coding DNA: TGTGCCAGCAGCTTAGGGACTAGCGGGTCCGAGCAGTACTTC. The encoded protein is CASSLGTSGSEQYF.

The chain carries TRBV10-3 and TRBJ2-7; TRBD1 might be the D (6 bases). CDR3 length: 15 residues. V was pared by 6 bases and J by 3 bases, with 18 bases between. Per germline, CDR1 ENHRY and CDR2 SYGVKD. CDR3 residues: CAISPSVGGDYEQYF. Written as DNA, the CDR3 is TGTGCCATCAGCCCCTCGGTAGGGGGAGACTACGAGCAGTACTTC.

The CDR3 protein is CASSPAKSGGSQFF. The CDR3 coding sequence is TGTGCCAGCTCACCAGCGAAGAGCGGGGGGTCCCAGTTCTTC. The chain employs TRBV18 and TRBJ2-1; 9 bases are a match to TRBD2. The germline V gene has CDR1 KGHSH and CDR2 LQKENI. Trimming removed 2 bases from V and 13 bases from J; junction bases left unmatched: 9. CDR3 size: 14 residues.

The V call is TRBV6-5, the J call TRBJ1-1; possibly TRBD1 for D (6 bases). This CDR3 has 15 residues. V was trimmed by 4 bases and J by 4 bases, leaving 16 bases between them. Per the germline V gene, CDR1 is MNHEY and CDR2 is SVGAGI. In nucleotides, the CDR3 is TGTGCCAGCAGTTCTACTTGGGGGCAAGGCACTGAAGCTTTCTTT. Protein: CASSSTWGQGTEAFF.

The V gene is TRBV11-2, the J gene TRBJ2-7, with a weak D call TRBD1 (5 bases). The CDR3 length is 15 residues. Germline CDR1 is SGHAT and CDR2 is FQNNGV. Trimming cost V 1 base and J 6 bases, with 16 bases left between them. The CDR3 is CASSLVGLGAREQYF. The DNA for the CDR3 is TGTGCCAGCAGCTTAGTGGGGCTAGGGGCCCGCGAGCAGTACTTC.